This TCR beta chain was recorded in a study of blood T cell repertoires in COVID-19. Study-level information: Recovery meant two consecutive negative NP/OP PCR tests, professional clearance, or resolved symptoms. Material from acute and convalescent COVID-19 was sourced from the United States, Italy and Spain.

Clinical histories supplied by participants themselves formed the basis of cohort assignment. The assay was immunoSEQ multiplex PCR, and TCRdb's table has in-frame clones only and misses some. The sample consists of hundreds of thousands of clones, around 85% of them appearing once. Germline V gene data show CDR1 as LNHDA and CDR2 as SQIVND (reference sequence). The CDR3 spans 17 residues. The J segment lost 5 bases and the V segment lost 3 bases, leaving 7 bases of the junction unmatched. The receptor was isolated from a woman in her forties or fifties in a cohort exposed to, infected with or recovered from COVID-19 (not recorded which). The chain carries TRBV19 and TRBJ2-2, with TRBD2 matching over 12 bases. Sequencing input: PBMCs or T cells enriched from blood (not recorded which). For the CDR3, the DNA is TGTGCCAGTAGTATTCGACTAGCGGGGGTCAAGACCGGGGAGCTGTTTTTT. Translating it yields CASSIRLAGVKTGELFF.